A single sample is the source of the 3 T cell receptor beta chains below, sequenced in a study of blood T cells in healthy people across ages. Together with a sample-barcoded 5' primer, a J-beta primer mix was included in a second PCR lasting roughly 6 to 12 cycles. Each CDR3 protein gets one entry after TCRdb re-called the 5' RACE reads with MiXCR. The sample yields more than 900,000 distinct CDR3 sequences, about 25% seen once. The sample was also reused in another study, on T cells of mothers and their children.

The sequencing sample was made of blood. The source of these receptors is a girl between 2 and 10 years old in good health.

Note on this clonotype: One junction end disagrees with the germline gene, perhaps due to a read error. The chain carries TRBV5-6 and TRBJ2-5; D unresolved. Germline V gene data show CDR1 as SGHDT and CDR2 as YYEEEE. This CDR3 comprises 13 residues. Here the CDR3 reads CASSFTVEETQHF. The CDR3 DNA is TGTGCCAGCAGCTTCACCGTTGAGGAGACCCAGCACTTC.

V gene TRBV7-8 combines with J gene TRBJ2-1; no clear D. The CDR3 spans 16 residues. V lost 1 base and J 1 base, leaving 11 bases between the germline ends. Germline V gene lookup returns CDR1 SGHVS and CDR2 FQNEAQ. CDR3: CASSLEAATSYNEQFF. As DNA, the CDR3 is TGTGCCAGCAGCTTAGAGGCAGCCACATCCTACAATGAGCAGTTCTTC. Using reference TRBV7-8 and TRBJ2-1 for the parts outside the CDR3, the full variable domain is GAGVSQSPRYKVAKRGQDVALRCDPISGHVSLFWYQQALGQGPEFLTYFQNEAQLDKSGLPSDRFFAERPEGSVSTLKIQRTQQEDSAVYLCASSLEAATSYNEQFFGPGTRLTVL.

The chain uses TRBV7-2 and TRBJ2-1; D is possibly TRBD2 (6 bases). V was shortened by 6 bases and J by 0 bases, with 21 bases between the two germline ends. The CDR3 is 18 amino acids. In germline, CDR1 is SGHTA, CDR2 FQGNSA. CDR3: CASRSPPYREISYNEQFF. The CDR3 nucleotides are TGTGCCAGCAGATCCCCCCCGTACCGGGAGATCTCCTACAATGAGCAGTTCTTC.